This entry lists 9 T cell receptor beta chains sequenced from one sample in a study of T cell changes during pregnancy in multiple sclerosis. Data came from immunoSEQ multiplex PCR; TCRdb stores just in-frame clones and leaves some out. The data show 30,000 to 35,000 clones, about nine tenths seen once. Sequencing used CD8+ T cells from peripheral blood mononuclear cells, obtained in the first trimester of pregnancy. The origin of the receptors is a female donor with multiple sclerosis, enrolled in a pregnancy study.

The V and J genes are TRBV27 and TRBJ2-2; D remains ambiguous. Trimming stripped 2 bases from V and 6 bases from J, with 7 bases between. Per germline, CDR1 MNHEY and CDR2 SMNVEV (reference sequence). The CDR3 covers 13 residues. The CDR3 loop reads CASSLVGAGELFF. CDR3 nucleotides: TGTGCCAGCAGTTTAGTAGGAGCCGGGGAGCTGTTTTTT.

The V and J genes are TRBV19 and TRBJ1-2; unclear D gene. The V end lost 7 bases, the J end lost 6 bases, and 9 bases lay between the germline ends. Germline V CDR1 and CDR2: LNHDA, SQIVND (reference sequence). This CDR3 region has 11 residues. CDR3 protein: CASNTGDGYTF. As DNA, the CDR3 is TGTGCCAGTAACACTGGAGATGGCTACACCTTC.

The V call is TRBV27, the J call TRBJ2-5, with TRBD2 identical over 15 bases. Germline V gene sequence: CDR1 MNHEY, CDR2 SMNVEV (reference sequence). The CDR3 runs to 17 residues. V dropped 5 bases and J dropped 2; count of bases not matched to a gene: 6. This chain's CDR3 is CASSTGLAGGRQETQYF. DNA for the CDR3: TGTGCCAGCAGTACGGGACTAGCGGGAGGACGGCAAGAGACCCAGTACTTC.

The chain uses TRBV21-1 and TRBJ1-3. TRBV21-1 is listed as a pseudogene. This CDR3 is 15 amino acids long. As DNA, the CDR3 is TGTGCCAGCCCTACGGGGGTCCGCTCTGGAAACACCATATATTTT. It codes for CASPTGVRSGNTIYF.

This clone has only one observation. V gene TRBV2 combines with J gene TRBJ2-7; D not resolved. Germline CDR1 and CDR2: SNHLY and FYNNEI. V dropped 7 bases and J dropped 3 bases, with 7 bases sitting between them. The CDR3 has 11 residues. The CDR3 DNA is TGTGCCAGCACCCTTCTCTACGAGCAGTACTTC. Its protein product is CASTLLYEQYF.

J is TRBJ2-1 and V is TRBV13; TRBD2 aligns across 14 bases. CDR3 length: 15 residues. The germline CDR1 and CDR2 sequences are PRHDT and FYEKMQ (reference sequence). J gave up 9 bases and V 8 bases, and 9 bases lay outside the gene matches. The CDR3 loop reads CASRPGTSGSSEQFF. DNA for the CDR3: TGTGCCAGCCGCCCGGGGACTAGCGGGAGTTCTGAGCAGTTCTTC.

The genes are TRBV29-1 and TRBJ2-7, with 8 bases matching TRBD1. The CDR3 is 14 residues long. The germline CDR1 and CDR2 sequences are SQVTM and ANQGSEA. V was clipped by 7 bases and J by 5 bases; unmatched bases: 13. Here the CDR3 DNA reads TGCAGCGCCAGTACCACCAGGGGGCCGGACGAGCAGTACTTC. Protein sequence: CSASTTRGPDEQYF.

The V and J genes are TRBV4-3 and TRBJ2-1; maybe TRBD1 (5 bases). Looked up from germline, CDR1 is LGHNA and CDR2 is YSLEER. Trimming cost V 0 bases and J 0 bases, with 9 bases left between them. CDR3 length: 16 residues. DNA for the CDR3: TGCGCCAGCAGCCAAGAGTGGGGCTCCTCCTACAATGAGCAGTTCTTC. Protein sequence: CASSQEWGSSYNEQFF.

The V gene is TRBV4-1, the J gene TRBJ2-1; 9 nucleotides line up with TRBD1. The CDR3 length is 12 residues. Germline V gene lookup returns CDR1 MGHRA and CDR2 YSYEKL. The ends lost 5 bases at V and 8 bases at J; junction bases unmatched: 1. CDR3 in amino acids: CASSTGGDEQFF. The CDR3 region has the DNA TGCGCCAGCAGCACAGGGGGCGATGAGCAGTTCTTC.